Described below is a single T cell receptor beta chain sequence and its context. A clone one base away is much larger, so this may be a read error. This specimen comes from a study of T cells in Graves' hyperthyroidism and ophthalmopathy. Using RNA transcripts as the source, TCR beta CDR3 regions were amplified. In the first-round RT-PCR of the TCR CDR3, the HTBI primer set was used. TCRdb called the multiplex PCR reads again in MiXCR, with one record for every CDR3 protein. The table has around 690,000 distinct CDR3 sequences, less than 25% seen once. The CDR3 has 17 residues. Per germline, CDR1 SNHLY and CDR2 FYNNEI.

This rearrangement joins TRBV2 to TRBJ2-7; 11 bases match TRBD2. The origin of this receptor is a man aged 25 to 40 with Graves' ophthalmopathy. The material sequenced was blood. The CDR3 DNA is TGCGCCAGCAGCCGCACCCTTAGCGGGAGGGCCTCCTACGAGCAGTGCTTC. Encoded protein: CASSRTLSGRASYEQCF.